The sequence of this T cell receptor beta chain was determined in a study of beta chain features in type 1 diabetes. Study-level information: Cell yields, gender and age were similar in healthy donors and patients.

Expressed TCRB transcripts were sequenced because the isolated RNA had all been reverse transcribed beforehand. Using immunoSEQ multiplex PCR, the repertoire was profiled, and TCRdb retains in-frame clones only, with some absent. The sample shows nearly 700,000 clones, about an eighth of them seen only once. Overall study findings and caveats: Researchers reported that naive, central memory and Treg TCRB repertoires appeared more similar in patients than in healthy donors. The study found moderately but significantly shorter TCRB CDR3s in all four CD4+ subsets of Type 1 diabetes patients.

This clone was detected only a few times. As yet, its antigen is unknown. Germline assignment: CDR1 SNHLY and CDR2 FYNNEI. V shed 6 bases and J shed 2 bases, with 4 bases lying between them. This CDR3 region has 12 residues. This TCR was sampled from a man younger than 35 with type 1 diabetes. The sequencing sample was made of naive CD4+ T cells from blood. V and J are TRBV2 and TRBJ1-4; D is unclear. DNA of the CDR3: TGTGCCAGCAGCTTGACTAATGAAAAACTGTTTTTT. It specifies CASSLTNEKLFF. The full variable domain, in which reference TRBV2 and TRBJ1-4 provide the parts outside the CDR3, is EPEVTQTPSHQVTQMGQEVILRCVPISNHLYFYWYRQILGQKVEFLVSFYNNEISEKSEIFDDQFSVERPDGSNFTLKIRSTKLEDSAMYFCASSLTNEKLFFGSGTQLSVL.